This TCR beta chain appears in the sequencing data of a study of tumor-infiltrating lymphocytes in primary liver carcinoma. For the study at large: Participating patients were men and women between 30 and 69 years old. Stage T1-T3 N0M0 tumors measured 4.2 to 10 cm at most.

Germline CDR1 and CDR2: MNHNS and SASEGT. Trimming removed 0 bases at V and 1 base at J, with 10 bases between. The CDR3 sequence is 16 residues long. A primer in the constant region served to generate TCR beta cDNA from 450 to 650 ng of total RNA. Construction of TCR beta libraries relied on three successive nested multiplex PCR rounds employing slightly modified ARM-PCR. The study ran its first two PCR rounds for 9 to 10 cycles each, using TRBV1-TRBV30 forward primers and a C-beta reverse primer. TCRdb re-called the multiplex PCR reads with MiXCR, one entry per CDR3 protein. The data hold about 310,000 distinct CDR3 sequences, with roughly three fifths observed a single time. The table lists this clonotype with a count of one. Extraction also yielded germline DNA, while blood RNA was obtained from unsorted whole blood.

This TCR came from a woman aged 25-40 years with primary liver carcinoma and hepatitis B virus infection. V and J are TRBV6-1 and TRBJ1-3; D call uncertain. Sequenced material: peripheral blood. The CDR3 region is CASSEAMAGSGNTIYF. The CDR3 DNA reads as TGTGCCAGCAGTGAAGCGATGGCTGGGTCTGGAAACACCATATATTTT.